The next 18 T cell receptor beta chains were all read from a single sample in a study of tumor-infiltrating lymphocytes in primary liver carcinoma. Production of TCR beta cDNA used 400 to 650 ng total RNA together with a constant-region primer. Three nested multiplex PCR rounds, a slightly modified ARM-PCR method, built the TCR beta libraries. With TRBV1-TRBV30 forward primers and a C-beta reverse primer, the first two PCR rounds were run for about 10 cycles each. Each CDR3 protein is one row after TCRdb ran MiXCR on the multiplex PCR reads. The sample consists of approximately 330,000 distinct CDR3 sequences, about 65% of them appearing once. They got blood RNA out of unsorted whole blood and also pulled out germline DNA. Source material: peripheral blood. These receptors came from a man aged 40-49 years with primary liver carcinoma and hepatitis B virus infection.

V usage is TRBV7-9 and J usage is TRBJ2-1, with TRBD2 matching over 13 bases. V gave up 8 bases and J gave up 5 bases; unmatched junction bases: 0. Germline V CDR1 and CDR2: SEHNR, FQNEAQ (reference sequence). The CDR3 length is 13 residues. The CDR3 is CASGLAGDNEQFF. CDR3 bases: TGTGCCAGCGGACTAGCGGGAGACAATGAGCAGTTCTTC.

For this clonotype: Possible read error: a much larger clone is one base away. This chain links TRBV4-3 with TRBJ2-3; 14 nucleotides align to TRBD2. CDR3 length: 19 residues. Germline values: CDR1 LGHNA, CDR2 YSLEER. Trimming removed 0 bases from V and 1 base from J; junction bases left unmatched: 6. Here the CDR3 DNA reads TGCGCCAGCAGCCAAGAAGGGGGACTAGCGGGAGTGGGCACAGATACGCAGTATTTT. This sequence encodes CASSQEGGLAGVGTDTQYF.

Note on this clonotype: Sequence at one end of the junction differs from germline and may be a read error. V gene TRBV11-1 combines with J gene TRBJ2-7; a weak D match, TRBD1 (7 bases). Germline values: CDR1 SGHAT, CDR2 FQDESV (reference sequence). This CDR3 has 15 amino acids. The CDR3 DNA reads TGTGCCAGCAGCTTAATCCAGGGGGGCTCCCACGAGCAGTACTTC. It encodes CASSLIQGGSHEQYF. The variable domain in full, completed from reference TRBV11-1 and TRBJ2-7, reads EAEVAQSPRYKITEKSQAVAFWCDPISGHATLYWYRQILGQGPELLVQFQDESVVDDSQLPKDRFSAERLKGVDSTLKIQPAELGDSAMYLCASSLIQGGSHEQYFGPGTRLTVT.

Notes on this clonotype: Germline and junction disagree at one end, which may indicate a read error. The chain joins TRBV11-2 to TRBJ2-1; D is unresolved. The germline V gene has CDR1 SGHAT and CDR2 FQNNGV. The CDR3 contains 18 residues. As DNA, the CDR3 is TGTGCCAGCAGCCCAAGAAGGCAGTCGTCGAGCTCCCACAATGAACAGTTCTTC. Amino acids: CASSPRRQSSSSHNEQFF.

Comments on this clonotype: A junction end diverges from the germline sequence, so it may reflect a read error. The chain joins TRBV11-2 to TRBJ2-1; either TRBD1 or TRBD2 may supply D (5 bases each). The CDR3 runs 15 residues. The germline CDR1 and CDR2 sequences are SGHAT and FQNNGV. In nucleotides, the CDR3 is TGCGCCAGCAGCTTAGGGAGATGGGACGAGGGTGAGCAGTTCTTC. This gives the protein CASSLGRWDEGEQFF.

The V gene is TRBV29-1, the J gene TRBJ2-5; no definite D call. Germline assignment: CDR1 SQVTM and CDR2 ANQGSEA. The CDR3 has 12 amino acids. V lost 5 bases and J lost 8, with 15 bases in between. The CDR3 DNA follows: TGCAGCGTTCGGCCCCCAGTGGATACCCAGTACTTC. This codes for CSVRPPVDTQYF.

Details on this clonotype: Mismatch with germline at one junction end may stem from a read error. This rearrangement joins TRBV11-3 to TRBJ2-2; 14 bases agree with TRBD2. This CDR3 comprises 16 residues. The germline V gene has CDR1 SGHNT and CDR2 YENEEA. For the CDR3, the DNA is TGTGCCAGCAGCTCGGGGACTAGCGGGAGCATCGGGGAGTTGTTTTTT. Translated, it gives CASSSGTSGSIGELFF.

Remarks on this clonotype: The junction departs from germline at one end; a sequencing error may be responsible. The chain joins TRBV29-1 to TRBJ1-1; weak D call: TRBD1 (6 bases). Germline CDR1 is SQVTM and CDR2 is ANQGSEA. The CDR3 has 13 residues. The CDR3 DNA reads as TGCAGGGTTGAAGGGCAGGGGTGGACTGAAGCCTTCTTT. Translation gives CRVEGQGWTEAFF.

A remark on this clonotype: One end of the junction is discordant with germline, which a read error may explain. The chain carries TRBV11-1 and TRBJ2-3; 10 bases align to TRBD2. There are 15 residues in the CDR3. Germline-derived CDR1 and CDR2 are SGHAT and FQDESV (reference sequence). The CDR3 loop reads CASSQRLAGLTTQYF. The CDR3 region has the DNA TGTGCCAGCAGCCAGAGACTAGCGGGCCTTACTACGCAATATTTT.

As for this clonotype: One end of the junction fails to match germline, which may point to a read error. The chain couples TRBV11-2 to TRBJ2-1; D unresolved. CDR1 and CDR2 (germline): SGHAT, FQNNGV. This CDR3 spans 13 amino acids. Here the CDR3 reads CASSLTYVNEQFF. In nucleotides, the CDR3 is TGTGCCAGCAGTTTAACCTACGTAAATGAGCAATTCTTC.

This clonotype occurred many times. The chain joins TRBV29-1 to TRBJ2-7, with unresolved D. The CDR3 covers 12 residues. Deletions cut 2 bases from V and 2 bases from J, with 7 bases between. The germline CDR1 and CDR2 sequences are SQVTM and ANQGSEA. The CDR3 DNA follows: TGCAGCGTTGAAACAGCCGCCTACGAGCAGTACTTC. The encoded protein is CSVETAAYEQYF.

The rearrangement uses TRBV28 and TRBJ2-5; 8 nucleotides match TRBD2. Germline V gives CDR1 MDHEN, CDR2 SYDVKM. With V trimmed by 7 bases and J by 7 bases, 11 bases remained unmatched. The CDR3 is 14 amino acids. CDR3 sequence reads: CASKTPGLGTTQYF. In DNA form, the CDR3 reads TGTGCCAGCAAAACCCCGGGACTAGGAACGACCCAGTACTTC.

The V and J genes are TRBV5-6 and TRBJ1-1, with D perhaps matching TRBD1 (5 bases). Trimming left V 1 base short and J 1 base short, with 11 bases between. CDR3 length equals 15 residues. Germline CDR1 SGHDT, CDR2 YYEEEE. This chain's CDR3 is CASSLITRGNTEAFF. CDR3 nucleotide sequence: TGTGCCAGCAGCTTGATCACAAGGGGGAACACTGAAGCTTTCTTT.

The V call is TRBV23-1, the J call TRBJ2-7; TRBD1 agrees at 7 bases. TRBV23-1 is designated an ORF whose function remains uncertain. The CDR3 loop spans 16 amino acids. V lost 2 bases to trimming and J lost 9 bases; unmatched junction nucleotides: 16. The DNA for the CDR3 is TGCGCCAGCAGTCAAACCTACGGGACAGCGATCCAAGGGCAGTACTTC. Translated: CASSQTYGTAIQGQYF.

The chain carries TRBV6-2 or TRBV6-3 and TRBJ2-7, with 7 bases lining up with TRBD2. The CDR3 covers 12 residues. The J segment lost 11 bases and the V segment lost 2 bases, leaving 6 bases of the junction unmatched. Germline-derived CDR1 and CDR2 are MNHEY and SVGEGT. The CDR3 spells CASSYGREIKYF. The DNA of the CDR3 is TGTGCCAGCAGTTACGGGCGGGAGATAAAGTACTTC.

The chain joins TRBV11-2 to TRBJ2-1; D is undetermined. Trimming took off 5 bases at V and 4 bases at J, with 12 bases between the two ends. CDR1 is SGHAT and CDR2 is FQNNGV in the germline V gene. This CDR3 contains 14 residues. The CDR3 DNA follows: TGTGCCAGCAGCATGACTCACGCATACAATGAGCAGTTCTTC. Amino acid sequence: CASSMTHAYNEQFF.

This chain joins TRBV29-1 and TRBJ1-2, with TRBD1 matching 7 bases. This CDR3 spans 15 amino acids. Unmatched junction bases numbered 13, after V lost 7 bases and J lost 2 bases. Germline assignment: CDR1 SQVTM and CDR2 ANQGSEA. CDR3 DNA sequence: TGCAGCGCGTGGGACTCGGGACAGCCAAACTATGGCTACACCTTC. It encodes CSAWDSGQPNYGYTF.

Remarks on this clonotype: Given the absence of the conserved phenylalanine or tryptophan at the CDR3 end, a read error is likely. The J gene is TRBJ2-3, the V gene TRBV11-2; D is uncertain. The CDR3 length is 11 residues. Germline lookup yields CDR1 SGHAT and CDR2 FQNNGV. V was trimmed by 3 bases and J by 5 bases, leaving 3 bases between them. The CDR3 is CASSLEDTQYS. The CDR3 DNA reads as TGTGCCAGCAGCTTGGAAGATACGCAGTATTCT.